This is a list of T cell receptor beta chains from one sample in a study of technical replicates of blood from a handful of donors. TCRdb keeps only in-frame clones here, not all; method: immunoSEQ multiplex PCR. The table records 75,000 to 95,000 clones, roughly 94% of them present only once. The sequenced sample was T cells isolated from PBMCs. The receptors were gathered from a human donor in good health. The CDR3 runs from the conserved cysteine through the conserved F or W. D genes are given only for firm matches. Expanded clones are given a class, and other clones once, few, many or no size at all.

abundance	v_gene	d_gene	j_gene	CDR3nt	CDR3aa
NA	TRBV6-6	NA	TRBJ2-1	TGTGCCAGCAGACTCCCTGCGAGGAATGAGCAGTTCTTC	CASRLPARNEQFF
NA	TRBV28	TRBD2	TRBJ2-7	TGTGCCAGCACCCCGGGACTAGCGGGATTGTATCCTTCTTACGAGCAGTACTTC	CASTPGLAGLYPSYEQYF
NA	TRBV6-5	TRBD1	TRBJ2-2	TGTGCCAGCAGTCATCCAGGGGGCGGGGAGCTGTTTTTT	CASSHPGGGELFF
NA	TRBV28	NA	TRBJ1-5	TGTGCCAGTCGCCGAGGGGGGGTGACCGGTCAGCCCCAGCATTTT	CASRRGGVTGQPQHF
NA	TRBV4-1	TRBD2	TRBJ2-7	TGCGCCAGCAGCCAAGATCTGAGCGGGAGGCCTTCCTACGAGCAGTACTTC	CASSQDLSGRPSYEQYF
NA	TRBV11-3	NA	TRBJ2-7	TGTGCCAGCAGCTTACGCGGATTCCATTCCTACGAGCAGTACTTC	CASSLRGFHSYEQYF
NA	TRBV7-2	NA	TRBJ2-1	TGTGCCAGCAGCTTTTCGAGGGTCCTCAATGAGCAGTTCTTC	CASSFSRVLNEQFF
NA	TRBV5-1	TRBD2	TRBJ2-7	TGCGCCAGCAGCCATGGACTAGCCGAACCCTACGAGCAGTACTTC	CASSHGLAEPYEQYF
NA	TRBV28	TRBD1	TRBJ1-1	TGTGCCAGCAGACAAACAGGGGTCCTGAACACTGAAGCTTTCTTT	CASRQTGVLNTEAFF
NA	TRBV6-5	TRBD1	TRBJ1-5	TGTGCCAGTCAAAGACAGGGGAACCAGCCCCAGCATTTT	CASQRQGNQPQHF
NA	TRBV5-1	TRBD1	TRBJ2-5	TGCGCCAGCAGCTTGGTCGGCCTGGACAGGGAGACCCAGTACTTC	CASSLVGLDRETQYF
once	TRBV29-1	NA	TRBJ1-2	TGCAGCGTTCATAGGACGGACGGGAGCTATGGCTACACCTTC	CSVHRTDGSYGYTF
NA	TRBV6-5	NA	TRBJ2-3	TGTGCCAGCGCCGCGGAGGGGGCCACGGATACGCAGTATTTT	CASAAEGATDTQYF
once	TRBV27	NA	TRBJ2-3	TGTGCCAGCAGTTTTTTGGGGGGATCCACAGATACGCAGTATTTT	CASSFLGGSTDTQYF
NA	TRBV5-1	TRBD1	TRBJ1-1	TGCGCCAGCAGCGGGGGACAGTTGAACACTGAAGCTTTCTTT	CASSGGQLNTEAFF
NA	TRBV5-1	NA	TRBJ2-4	TGCGCCAGCAGCTTGACGGGAAACATTCAGTACTTC	CASSLTGNIQYF
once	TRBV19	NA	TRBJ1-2	TGTGCCAGTTCCCGGCGGGGGGGCACGTATGGCTACACCTTC	CASSRRGGTYGYTF
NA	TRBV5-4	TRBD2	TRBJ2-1	TGTGCCAGCAGCTATTCGGCGGGAGGGTGGGACAATGAGCAGTTCTTC	CASSYSAGGWDNEQFF
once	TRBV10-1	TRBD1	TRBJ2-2	TGCGCCAGCCAGTCTGGCGGGGGACAGGGGACCACCGGGGAGCTGTTTTTT	CASQSGGGQGTTGELFF
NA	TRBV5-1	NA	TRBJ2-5	TGCGCCAGCAGCTTGGGTGACAGGCAAGAGACCCAGTACTTC	CASSLGDRQETQYF
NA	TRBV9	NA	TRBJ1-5	TGTGCCAGCAGCGTAGGACAGAATAGCAATCAGCCCCAGCATTTT	CASSVGQNSNQPQHF
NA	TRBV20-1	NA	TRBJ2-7	TGCAGTGCTCCAGAATCCTACGAGCAGTACTTC	CSAPESYEQYF
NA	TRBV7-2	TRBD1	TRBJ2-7	TGTGCCAGCACACCCGGACAGGGAACCTACGAGCAGTACTTC	CASTPGQGTYEQYF
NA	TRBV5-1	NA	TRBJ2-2	TGCGCCAGCAGCTTGGTAGGGGGAAACATCCTCACCGGGGAGCTGTTTTTT	CASSLVGGNILTGELFF
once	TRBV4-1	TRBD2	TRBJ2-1	TGCGCCAGCAGCCAAGATCTCGGACTAGCCAGAGCCAATGAGCAGTTCTTC	CASSQDLGLARANEQFF
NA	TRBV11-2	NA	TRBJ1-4	TGTGCCAGCAGCACCCGTGAGAATGAAAAACTGTTTTTT	CASSTRENEKLFF
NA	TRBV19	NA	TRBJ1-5	TGTGCCAGTACCGTTTATCTGTATAGCAATCAGCCCCAGCATTTT	CASTVYLYSNQPQHF
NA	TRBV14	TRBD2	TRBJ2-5	TGTGCCAGCAGCCAAGTCAGGACCCTAACTAGCGGGAGGGTACAGACCCAGTACTTC	CASSQVRTLTSGRVQTQYF
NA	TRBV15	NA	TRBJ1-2	TGTGCCACCAGCAGAGATAGATCGTATGGCTACACCTTC	CATSRDRSYGYTF
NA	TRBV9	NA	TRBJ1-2	TGTGCCAGCAGCGTAGAGGGGTCCTCTGGCTACACCTTC	CASSVEGSSGYTF
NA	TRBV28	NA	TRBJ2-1	TGTGCCAGCAGTTTAAGTGGCAGGATAAATGAGCAGTTCTTC	CASSLSGRINEQFF
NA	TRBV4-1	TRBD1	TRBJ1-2	TGCGCCAGCAGCCAAGAGGATACAGGGGGTGACTATGGCTACACCTTC	CASSQEDTGGDYGYTF
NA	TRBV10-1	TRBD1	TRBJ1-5	TGCGCCAGCAGTCCGGGACAGAATCAGCCCCAGCATTTT	CASSPGQNQPQHF
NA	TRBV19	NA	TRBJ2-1	TGTGCCAGTAGTATTTTAGACAATGAGCAGTTCTTC	CASSILDNEQFF
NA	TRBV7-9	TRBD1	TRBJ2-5	TGTGCCAGCAGCTTAGCTGGGGACAGCTTCCAAGAGACCCAGTACTTC	CASSLAGDSFQETQYF
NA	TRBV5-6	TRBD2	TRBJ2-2	TGTGCCAGCAGCTTCGAAGCGGGAGGGGTCACCGGGGAGCTGTTTTTT	CASSFEAGGVTGELFF
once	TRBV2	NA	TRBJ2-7	TGTGCCAGCAGTGAAAACAGATACGAGCAGTACTTC	CASSENRYEQYF
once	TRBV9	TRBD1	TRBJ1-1	TGTGCCAGCAGCCTGGACAGGGTGGGCACTGAAGCTTTCTTT	CASSLDRVGTEAFF
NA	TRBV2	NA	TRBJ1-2	TGTGCCAGCAGTGTCGGAGGCCTTAACTATGGCTACACCTTC	CASSVGGLNYGYTF
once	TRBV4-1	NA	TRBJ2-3	TGCGCCAGCAGCCAAGTCCCCAGGAAGAATACGCAGTATTTT	CASSQVPRKNTQYF